A single T cell receptor (beta chain) is shown here with its context. Which antigen it targets is not known. No much larger clone is present one base from it, and per-base qualities are unavailable. The data stem from a study of TIL therapy for anti-PD-1-resistant metastatic lung cancer (dated by TCRdb to about 2021). With regard to the full study: Among the enrolled patients, the median age was about 50 years (range 38-75), and the median tumor PD-L1 proportion score was roughly 6%. The cohort was composed predominantly of lung adenocarcinoma, with a few EGFR-mutant and two ALK-rearranged tumors included, and half of patients were identified as current or former smokers. A median non-synonymous tumor mutation burden of 1.5 mutations per megabase was determined across the cohort by whole-exome sequencing. Clonotypes were tracked across tumor, expanded TIL product and serial blood samples by T cell receptor beta sequencing of tumor and peripheral blood.

Overall results and qualifications from the work: Compared with baseline intratumoral T cells, expanded TIL cultures were more clonal and less diverse (median clonality 6% vs 31%, p < 0.0001). The cohort was highly selected, with more treatment-naive, never-smoker and oncogene-addicted patients than typical, limiting generalizability. TIL culture showed high clonal turnover, with many enriched product clones undetected in the baseline tumor, suggesting clonal contraction rather than faithful expansion. The study protocol defined all tumor marker inferences as exploratory.

TCR beta CDR3 regions were amplified from genomic DNA by bias-controlled multiplex PCR with the immunoSEQ v3 hsTCRB kit. The TCR libraries were sequenced on an Illumina NextSeq 500 to about 1.8 million read pairs for survey level or 5-6 million read pairs for deep level. The paper's data handling went like this. The immunoSEQ Analyzer software assigned V, D and J genes, filtered out non-productive sequences, and reported clonality. Repertoires were compared using productive Simpson clonality and Morisita overlap index of productive TRB rearrangements between infused TIL and blood. TCRdb stores this immuneACCESS table with in-frame sequences only. Part of the clones is absent; in the studies checked, under half of the shortfall reflects unresolved V genes, and no reason is known for the rest. D and trimming come from the DNA, and the V and J calls and clone size come from that table. Within this sample are 50,000 or so clones, with about three quarters of them counted one time only. The ten largest clones add up to 5.6% of the sample.

Sample time point, as interpreted from the label and publication: pre-treatment sample, taken before nivolumab and TIL therapy. Excised metastases, mostly pleural nodules or supraclavicular lymph nodes, were used as baseline tumor samples and were taken from the same resection from which TIL were grown. Tumors were harvested prior to any PD-1/PD-L1 blockade, after which nivolumab was administered to patients, and lymphodepletion, expanded TIL infusion and IL-2 were given to patients who progressed. Adults with stage 4 NSCLC were enrolled in a dual-center phase I trial from October 2017 to January 2020. The samples were drawn from an open-label, single-arm phase I trial testing tumor-infiltrating lymphocyte therapy combined with nivolumab in advanced non-small cell lung cancer. For each resected tumor, portions were snap-frozen in liquid nitrogen and kept at -80 degrees C. Tumor regions of interest were selected on H&E sections by laser-capture macrodissection, were pulverized into 15 mg aliquots, and were extracted with Qiagen Allprep kits.

The sequence came from a person aged 25-80 years with non-small cell lung cancer. The starting material was tumor tissue, obtained at baseline.

The DNA is as follows: TGTGCCAGCAGCCCGACAGGGTTCCCCTCCTACGAGCAGTACTTC. The translation is CASSPTGFPSYEQYF. This chain is built from TRBV28 and TRBJ2-7, and 7 junction bases match TRBD1. Per the germline V gene, MDHEN is the CDR1 and SYDVKM is the CDR2. The V end gives up 6 bases and the J end 0 bases, leaving 8 bases in the junction not matched to a gene. The CDR3 runs 15 amino acids, cysteine and phenylalanine included. Only CDR3 DNA remains: 45 bases, in frame from the first base.